Shown below are 18 T cell receptor beta chains from a single sample sequenced in a study of T cells in Graves' hyperthyroidism and ophthalmopathy. The source material, RNA transcripts, was used to amplify TCR beta CDR3 regions. The TCR CDR3 first-round RT-PCR relied on the HTBI primer set. MiXCR was run by TCRdb on the multiplex PCR reads, yielding one entry per CDR3 protein. The sample includes hundreds of thousands of distinct CDR3 sequences, roughly 15% of them seen just once. Source material: blood. All receptors derive from a woman aged 35 to 49 with Graves' ophthalmopathy.

This clonotype was seen ten or more times. This CDR3 reads CASSIGQQETQYF. CDR3 DNA: TGTGCCAGCAGTATAGGACAGCAAGAGACCCAGTACTTC. The chain uses TRBV27 and TRBJ2-5; a possible D gene is TRBD1 (6 bases). Trimming took 5 bases from V and 2 from J, leaving 9 bases between them. The CDR3 runs to 13 residues. From germline, CDR1 is MNHEY and CDR2 SMNVEV (reference sequence).

This clonotype was observed many times. V usage is TRBV9 and J usage is TRBJ1-3; a possible D gene is TRBD1 (5 bases). Germline values: CDR1 SGDLS, CDR2 YYNGEE. This CDR3 comprises 15 residues. V was cut by 0 bases and J by 2 bases, with 9 bases left in between. CDR3 loop: CASSVDEGTGNTIYF. The CDR3 DNA is TGTGCCAGCAGCGTAGACGAGGGGACTGGAAACACCATATATTTT.

This clonotype was counted ten times or more. This chain links TRBV7-2 with TRBJ2-7; D possibly uses TRBD1 or TRBD2 (5 bases each). Germline CDR1 and CDR2: SGHTA and FQGNSA. The CDR3 is made up of 17 amino acids. Trimming pared 2 bases from V and 5 bases from J, leaving 22 bases between. The CDR3 coding sequence is TGTGCCAGCAGCTTAAAGGTCGCACGTCGGGGCAGGGACGAGCAGTACTTC. It codes for CASSLKVARRGRDEQYF.

This sequence joins TRBV5-1 and TRBJ1-5, with D perhaps TRBD1 (6 bases). This CDR3 is 13 amino acids long. Trimming stripped 4 bases from V and 6 bases from J, with 11 bases between. Germline CDR1 and CDR2: SGHRS and YFSETQ. The CDR3 nucleotides are TGCGCCAGCAGCAAGGAGGGGGGTCAGCCCCAGCATTTT. It specifies CASSKEGGQPQHF.

This clonotype was detected a few times. The chain combines TRBV19 with TRBJ2-5; 8 bases match TRBD1. CDR1 and CDR2 (germline): LNHDA, SQIVND (reference sequence). Germline trimming cut 4 bases from V and 3 bases from J; bases unmatched to any gene: 4. This CDR3 is built from 14 residues. CDR3 amino acids: CASSNGQGEETQYF. In DNA, the CDR3 is TGTGCCAGTAGTAACGGACAGGGTGAAGAGACCCAGTACTTC.

In its sample, this clonotype was seen many times. The chain employs TRBV25-1 and TRBJ1-2; no reliable D call. CDR1 MGHDK and CDR2 SYGVNS come from the germline V gene. The V end lost 2 bases, the J end lost 8 bases, and 6 bases lay between the germline ends. The CDR3 consists of 11 residues. CDR3 DNA sequence: TGTGCCAGCAGTGAAAATAGGGGCTACACCTTC. Its translation: CASSENRGYTF.

The chain recombines TRBV14 with TRBJ2-5, with 10 bases identical to TRBD2. The CDR3 is 14 residues long. V trimming: 4 bases; J trimming: 7 bases; junction bases outside the gene matches: 6. Germline V CDR1 and CDR2: SGHDN, FVKESK. Here the CDR3 reads CASSLLAGVGTQYF. The CDR3 bases are TGTGCCAGCAGCCTCCTAGCGGGAGTCGGGACCCAGTACTTC.

In its sample, this clonotype was seen many times. The chain joins TRBV14 to TRBJ1-1; weak D call: TRBD1 (6 bases). Germline V lookup: CDR1 SGHDN, CDR2 FVKESK. V was cut by 0 bases and J by 10 bases, with 12 bases left in between. The CDR3 spans 13 residues. The CDR3 sequence is CASSQERGTRAFF. The CDR3 region has the DNA TGTGCCAGCAGCCAAGAGAGGGGGACAAGAGCTTTCTTT.

This clonotype was found a few times. One end of the junction does not line up with germline, which may come from a read error. The chain employs TRBV12-3 or TRBV12-4 and TRBJ2-7; the D is unclear. The CDR3 is 12 residues long. Here the CDR3 reads CASRRTSSEQYF. CDR3 DNA: TGTGCCAGCAGGCGGACGTCCTCCGAGCAGTACTTC.

This clonotype was picked up many times. The chain is built from TRBV6-1 and TRBJ1-1, with D possibly being TRBD1 (5 bases). V was clipped by 6 bases and J by 3 bases, with 8 bases between them. Germline lookup yields CDR1 MNHNS and CDR2 SASEGT. The CDR3 runs to 12 residues. The CDR3 DNA reads TGTGCCAGCAGGGGGCGGTACACTGAAGCTTTCTTT. Its protein is CASRGRYTEAFF.

This clonotype was detected only a few times. A much larger clone differs by one base, so this may be a read error. J is TRBJ1-1 and V is TRBV12-3 or TRBV12-4; TRBD1 matches at 7 bases. The CDR3 extends over 13 amino acids. Trimming cost V 7 bases and J 5 bases; bases outside gene matches: 7. This CDR3 reads CASNRQGGTEAFF. Here the CDR3 DNA reads TGTGCCAGCAACCGACAGGGTGGGACTGAAGCTTTCTTT.

This clonotype appeared many times. The chain recombines TRBV14 with TRBJ2-7, with TRBD1 as a possible D gene (5 bases). V shed 3 bases and J shed 3 bases, with 15 bases lying between them. CDR1 SGHDN and CDR2 FVKESK come from the germline V gene. The CDR3 covers 15 residues. The CDR3 DNA reads as TGTGCCAGCAGCCATTTGAGTCAGGGATACTACGAGCAGTACTTC. This sequence encodes CASSHLSQGYYEQYF.

Written as DNA, the CDR3 is TGTGCCAGCAGGCCGGGTGCGGGAGAACGGGAGACCCAGTACTTC. Its translation: CASRPGAGERETQYF. The chain joins TRBV7-3 to TRBJ2-5; 7 nucleotides match TRBD2. V lost 6 bases, J lost 5 bases, and 12 bases stayed unmatched. This CDR3 spans 15 amino acids. Germline CDR1 and CDR2: SGHTA and FQGTGA.

This clonotype came up many times. The rearrangement joins TRBV27 to TRBJ1-2; D gene uncertain. Germline V gene data show CDR1 as MNHEY and CDR2 as SMNVEV (reference sequence). This CDR3 has 16 amino acids. V was cut by 5 bases and J by 1 base, with 17 bases left in between. CDR3 nucleotide sequence: TGTGCCAGCAGTCCCCACCTCGGAGGGTTTAACTATGGCTACACCTTC. Its translation is CASSPHLGGFNYGYTF.

This clonotype was observed a handful of times. CDR3 in amino acids: CASSYEGAQNYGYTF. In DNA form, the CDR3 reads TGTGCCAGCAGTTACGAGGGGGCACAAAACTATGGCTACACCTTC. This chain connects TRBV6-2 or TRBV6-3 to TRBJ1-2; TRBD1 aligns across 7 bases. The CDR3 runs to 15 residues. The germline V gene has CDR1 MNHEY and CDR2 SVGEGT. Trimming removed 2 bases from V and 2 bases from J; junction bases left unmatched: 5.

This clonotype was recorded many times. The chain uses TRBV6-5 and TRBJ1-5, with D tentatively TRBD1 (6 bases). The V gene's germline CDR1 is MNHEY and CDR2 SVGAGI. The CDR3 is made up of 16 amino acids. Trimming cost V 7 bases and J 0 bases, with 16 bases left between them. The CDR3 DNA reads as TGTGCCAGCAAAAAGGGGGATTTTAATAGCAATCAGCCCCAGCATTTT. It is translated as CASKKGDFNSNQPQHF.

V is TRBV6-5 and J is TRBJ1-5; D is unresolved. V was cut by 0 bases and J by 4 bases, with 10 bases left in between. Germline assignment: CDR1 MNHEY and CDR2 SVGAGI. The CDR3 loop spans 15 amino acids. The DNA for the CDR3 is TGTGCCAGCAGTTACTCGTTACAGTTAAATCAGCCCCAGCATTTT. This encodes CASSYSLQLNQPQHF.

The V gene is TRBV12-3 or TRBV12-4, the J gene TRBJ2-4; D is ambiguous. The CDR3 runs to 13 residues. The ends were cut back, 1 base at V and 7 bases at J, with 8 bases in the middle. CDR3 in amino acids: CASSLVASNIQYF. CDR3 in DNA: TGTGCCAGCAGTTTAGTCGCCAGTAACATTCAGTACTTC.